What follows are 26 T cell receptor beta chains derived from one specimen sequenced in a study of T-cell reconstitution after alpha-beta-depleted transplantation in children. Construction of the TCRbeta library involved unique molecular identifiers. TCRdb recomputed calls from the PCR reads with MiXCR, one row per CDR3 protein. The table records 600,000 to 700,000 distinct CDR3 sequences, 16% of them present only once. Material: PBMCs from the stem cell graft donor, obtained from the stem cell graft. The origin of the receptors is a human donor who donated a stem cell graft to a child with acute myeloid leukemia.

The CDR3 loop is CASSLSASFVADTQYF. The CDR3 DNA follows: TGCGCCAGCAGCTTGTCGGCGTCGTTCGTCGCAGATACGCAGTATTTT. The genes are TRBV5-1 and TRBJ2-3; D call uncertain. V dropped 1 base and J dropped 4 bases, with 16 bases sitting between them. This CDR3 has 16 amino acids. Germline V gene data show CDR1 as SGHRS and CDR2 as YFSETQ.

In its sample, this clonotype was seen many times. V and J are TRBV29-1 and TRBJ2-1; D may match TRBD1 or TRBD2 (6 bases each). The germline gives CDR1 SQVTM, CDR2 ANQGSEA. CDR3 length: 16 residues. V dropped 5 bases and J dropped 3 bases, with 20 bases sitting between them. This chain's CDR3 is CSVPPEGEGGYNEQFF. CDR3 DNA: TGCAGCGTTCCCCCCGAGGGAGAGGGGGGCTACAATGAGCAGTTCTTC.

This clonotype was counted only a few times. This sequence joins TRBV28 and TRBJ2-7; possibly TRBD1 or TRBD2 for D (5 bases each). Germline CDR1 and CDR2: MDHEN and SYDVKM. This CDR3 is built from 16 residues. V was pared by 5 bases and J by 4 bases, with 21 bases between. The CDR3 loop reads CASSPEATGTSYEQYV. In DNA form, the CDR3 reads TGTGCCAGCAGTCCCGAGGCTACCGGGACCTCGTACGAGCAGTACGTC.

This clonotype was recorded many times. The rearrangement uses TRBV20-1 and TRBJ2-5, with D perhaps TRBD2 (5 bases). The CDR3 is made up of 13 amino acids. Germline V gene sequence: CDR1 DFQATT, CDR2 SNEGSKA (reference sequence). Trimming removed 7 bases from V and 0 bases from J, with 12 bases in between. The CDR3 region is CSVSGLDQETQYF. The CDR3 DNA sequence: TGCAGTGTATCGGGGTTGGACCAAGAGACCCAGTACTTC.

This clonotype came up a few times. The J gene is TRBJ1-4, the V gene TRBV5-1; 9 nucleotides match TRBD1. The CDR3 spans 15 residues. With 3 bases clipped from V and 5 bases from J, the junction kept 5 bases outside the gene matches. Per the germline V gene, CDR1 is SGHRS and CDR2 is YFSETQ. In DNA form, the CDR3 reads TGCGCCAGCAGCTGGGAACAGGGGGCCAATGAAAAACTGTTTTTT. Its translation is CASSWEQGANEKLFF. Variable domain in full (rest from reference TRBV5-1 and TRBJ1-4): KAGVTQTPRYLIKTRGQQVTLSCSPISGHRSVSWYQQTPGQGLQFLFEYFSETQRNKGNFPGRFSGRQFSNSRSEMNVSTLELGDSALYLCASSWEQGANEKLFFGSGTQLSVL.

This clonotype was detected ten times or more. The V gene is TRBV6-1, the J gene TRBJ2-2, with D maybe TRBD2 (5 bases). CDR3 length: 16 amino acids. With 3 bases removed from V and 4 bases from J, the gap between germline ends came to 15 bases. In germline, CDR1 is MNHNS, CDR2 SASEGT. The CDR3 DNA reads TGTGCCAGCAGTGACCTACTAGGCTCCACCACCGGGGAGCTGTTTTTT. The encoded protein is CASSDLLGSTTGELFF.

On this clonotype itself: A much larger clonotype is one base distant, so this may be a read error. V usage is TRBV20-1 and J usage is TRBJ2-3, with 14 bases aligning to TRBD2. The CDR3 is 15 residues long. In germline, CDR1 is DFQATT, CDR2 SNEGSKA (reference sequence). CDR3 sequence reads: CSARDGTSGGNTQCF. The CDR3 DNA reads as TGCAGTGCTAGAGATGGGACTAGCGGGGGAAATACGCAGTGTTTT.

This clonotype was counted between two and nine times. This chain uses TRBV6-4 with TRBJ2-1, with D perhaps given as TRBD1 or TRBD2 (6 bases each). The CDR3 is 13 amino acids. Germline CDR1 and CDR2: MRHNA and SNTAGT. V was shortened by 10 bases and J by 5 bases, with 15 bases between the two germline ends. CDR3: CATIGRGHNEQFF. CDR3 nucleotide sequence: TGTGCCACCATCGGCCGGGGGCACAATGAGCAGTTCTTC.

At least ten counts were recorded for this clonotype. The chain couples TRBV7-6 to TRBJ2-2, with 8 bases matching TRBD1. Germline values: CDR1 SGHVS, CDR2 FNYEAQ. This CDR3 spans 18 amino acids. With 2 bases clipped from V and 1 base from J, the junction kept 9 bases outside the gene matches. The CDR3 reads CASSLIGQGFWNTGELFF. The CDR3 DNA is TGTGCCAGCAGCTTAATTGGACAGGGTTTCTGGAACACCGGGGAGCTGTTTTTT.

Here the CDR3 reads CATSRISRTSGGRQETQYF. DNA of the CDR3: TGTGCCACCAGCAGGATATCTCGGACTAGCGGGGGTCGTCAGGAGACCCAGTACTTC. The rearrangement joins TRBV15 to TRBJ2-5; 13 positions agree with TRBD2. Germline CDR1 and CDR2: LNHNV and YYDKDF (reference sequence). J was trimmed by 5 bases and V by 3 bases; bases with no gene match: 15. The CDR3 runs 19 residues. Complete variable domain (other parts from reference TRBV15 and TRBJ2-5): DAMVIQNPRYQVTQFGKPVTLSCSQTLNHNVMYWYQQKSSQAPKLLFHYYDKDFNNEADTPDNFQSRRPNTSFCFLDIRSPGLGDTAMYLCATSRISRTSGGRQETQYFGPGTRLLVL.

Note on this clonotype: The CDR3 does not close with the conserved phenylalanine or tryptophan, likely indicating a read error. The DNA is omitted, as the CDR3 cannot be located on it reliably, and the CDR3 follows TCRdb's listing. This rearrangement joins TRBV25-1 to TRBJ1-3. The germline V gene has CDR1 MGHDK and CDR2 SYGVNS. The CDR3 is 12 residues long, ends included. Here the CDR3 reads CASSARSSPERV.

The chain links TRBV30 to TRBJ2-2, with TRBD1 as a possible D gene (5 bases). Germline V gene data show CDR1 as GTSNPN and CDR2 as SVGIG (reference sequence). There are 14 residues in the CDR3. Trimming removed 0 bases at V and 6 bases at J, with 11 bases between. CDR3 protein: CAWSVGQGPGELFF. In nucleotides, the CDR3 is TGTGCCTGGAGTGTAGGGCAGGGCCCCGGGGAGCTGTTTTTT.

The chain couples TRBV27 to TRBJ2-1; 7 nucleotides line up with TRBD1. CDR1 and CDR2 from the germline V gene are MNHEY and SMNVEV (reference sequence). The CDR3 loop spans 14 amino acids. With 2 bases clipped from V and 10 bases from J, the junction kept 8 bases outside the gene matches. The CDR3 DNA reads TGTGCCAGCAGTTTAGAGGGGGACAGCTTCGAGCAGTTCTTC. Translation gives CASSLEGDSFEQFF.

The chain links TRBV25-1 to TRBJ2-2, with D maybe TRBD2 (6 bases). The CDR3 is made up of 12 amino acids. Germline lookup yields CDR1 MGHDK and CDR2 SYGVNS. The V end was cut by 3 bases, the J end by 8 bases, with 7 bases between. The CDR3 nucleotides are TGTGCCAGCAGTGAGGGGAGGGGGGAGCTGTTTTTT. It codes for CASSEGRGELFF.

This clonotype was recorded a few times. This chain joins TRBV4-3 and TRBJ1-1; D gene ambiguous. CDR3 length equals 13 residues. V was shortened by 0 bases and J by 7 bases, with 9 bases between the two germline ends. Germline CDR1 and CDR2: LGHNA and YSLEER. In DNA form, the CDR3 reads TGCGCCAGCAGCCAAGACCCGACCTATGAAGCTTTCTTT. As protein: CASSQDPTYEAFF.

The table lists this clonotype with many counts. This chain uses TRBV29-1 with TRBJ1-1; D is possibly TRBD1 (5 bases). Trimming removed 7 bases at V and 1 base at J, with 16 bases between. Germline CDR1 reads SQVTM; CDR2 reads ANQGSEA. The CDR3 loop spans 14 amino acids. This chain's CDR3 is CSAGSGTANTEAFF. The CDR3 DNA follows: TGCAGCGCGGGCTCCGGGACCGCGAACACTGAAGCTTTCTTT.

This clonotype was seen a handful of times. The chain combines TRBV6-5 with TRBJ1-1; D ambiguous. Germline lookup yields CDR1 MNHEY and CDR2 SVGAGI. The CDR3 is 12 residues long. The V and J ends lost 7 bases and 5 bases respectively, with 11 bases between them. In DNA, the CDR3 is TGTGCCAGCATGGCCGGGAATACTGAAGCTTTCTTT. Amino acids: CASMAGNTEAFF.

The chain carries TRBV10-1 and TRBJ2-3; 8 bases match TRBD2. V lost 0 bases and J lost 1; bases outside the gene matches: 18. This CDR3 spans 21 amino acids. CDR1 WNHNN and CDR2 SYGVQD come from the germline V gene (reference sequence). The CDR3 nucleotides are TGCGCCAGCAGTGAGTCGAGGGAATCAGCGGGGGTCTGGCTGGGCACAGATACGCAGTATTTT. Its translation is CASSESRESAGVWLGTDTQYF.

In its sample, this clonotype was seen many times. This chain connects TRBV25-1 to TRBJ2-7, with a weak D call TRBD2 (6 bases). CDR1 is MGHDK and CDR2 is SYGVNS in the germline V gene. This CDR3 is built from 11 residues. V was trimmed by 8 bases and J by 6 bases, leaving 11 bases between them. The CDR3 loop reads CASGAGPEQYF. CDR3 nucleotide sequence: TGTGCCAGCGGCGCGGGACCCGAGCAGTACTTC.

This clonotype was seen a handful of times. The rearrangement links TRBV25-1 to TRBJ1-1; the D is unclear. Trimming took off 9 bases at V and 0 bases at J, with 11 bases between the two ends. The CDR3 runs to 13 residues. Germline V lookup: CDR1 MGHDK, CDR2 SYGVNS. CDR3 bases: TGTGCCAGTACCGGGTTTATGAACACTGAAGCTTTCTTT. Translation: CASTGFMNTEAFF.

Many counts were recorded for this clonotype. V usage is TRBV29-1 and J usage is TRBJ1-1; no clear D. CDR3 length: 13 residues. CDR1 is SQVTM, CDR2 ANQGSEA, per germline. V was shortened by 4 bases and J by 3 bases, with 12 bases between the two germline ends. The DNA for the CDR3 is TGCAGCGTTGGGATCCCGACGGACACTGAAGCTTTCTTT. Its translation is CSVGIPTDTEAFF.

The table lists this clonotype with a few counts. The chain is built from TRBV5-1 and TRBJ2-2; D remains unclear. The V end lost 0 bases, the J end lost 6 bases, and 12 bases lay between the germline ends. This CDR3 comprises 15 residues. Germline V gene lookup returns CDR1 SGHRS and CDR2 YFSETQ. Here the CDR3 reads CASSLGDSQAGELFF. CDR3 nucleotide sequence: TGCGCCAGCAGCTTGGGGGATTCACAAGCCGGGGAGCTGTTTTTT.

The chain joins TRBV7-3 to TRBJ2-6; no clear D gene. Germline assignment: CDR1 SGHTA and CDR2 FQGTGA. The germline V and J ends were trimmed by 4 bases and 0 bases, with 13 bases remaining between them. This CDR3 comprises 17 residues. CDR3 protein: CASSSGLISSGANVLTF. CDR3 in DNA: TGTGCCAGCAGCTCTGGGCTTATAAGCTCTGGGGCCAACGTCCTGACTTTC.

The table lists this clonotype with many counts. This sequence joins TRBV7-2 and TRBJ2-1; D uncertain. The V end was cut by 0 bases, the J end by 0 bases, with 15 bases between. Germline loops: CDR1 SGHTA, CDR2 FQGNSA. The CDR3 length is 18 residues. CDR3 bases: TGTGCCAGCAGCTTAGCCGCCAGGCCCCTTAGCTCCTACAATGAGCAGTTCTTC. Its translation is CASSLAARPLSSYNEQFF.

This clonotype was seen a few times. The chain joins TRBV11-2 to TRBJ2-3, with 12 bases aligning to TRBD2. The CDR3 spans 19 residues. CDR1 and CDR2 (germline): SGHAT, FQNNGV. The V segment lost 7 bases and the J segment 2 bases; nucleotides outside the gene matches: 16. CDR3 region: CASNTRTSGGNRNTDTQYF. The DNA for the CDR3 is TGTGCCAGCAACACTAGAACTAGCGGGGGGAATCGCAACACAGATACGCAGTATTTT.

J is TRBJ1-4 and V is TRBV10-2, with D unclear. V was shortened by 5 bases and J by 6 bases, with 10 bases between the two germline ends. This CDR3 spans 13 amino acids. Germline lookup yields CDR1 WSHSY and CDR2 SAAADI. CDR3 nucleotide sequence: TGCGCCAGCAGTCTCTGGGGATATGAAAAACTGTTTTTT. This encodes CASSLWGYEKLFF.